This TCR beta chain was sequenced for a study of long-term antiretroviral therapy in people with HIV (dated by TCRdb to between 2021 and 2023). Regarding the study in general: The earliest samples were collected roughly a decade before the 2015 WHO recommendation for immediate ART, at a time when ART was usually postponed until CD4 counts fell. Whether ART initiation and durable HIV suppression were associated with changes in peripheral blood TRB repertoire composition and diversity was tested in a retrospective serial study. No cross-contamination during QIAcube processing turned up in test extractions that ran a monoclonal T-cell line alongside more than 30 polyclonal samples. Of the roughly 30 participants with HIV, approximately 11 were female. From a few dozen adults with confirmed HIV infection, the cohort provided under 200 cryopreserved PBMC samples, gathered serially across a mean of about six years (range 1-12).

Study-wide conclusions, independent of this receptor: Inferences about post-ART repertoire changes were limited because no data were available on ART adherence, viral resistance or therapy changes. Because pre-ART samples had limited cell numbers, unsorted PBMC were profiled rather than sorted CD4+ and CD8+ T cells. A significant increase in TRB diversity was found to be associated with ART initiation, although TRB diversity was observed to remain significantly below that of transplant donor controls even after long-term ART. The repertoire was dominated across all time points by expanded TRB clones identified before ART initiation, although this dominance was seen to fluctuate and to decrease in many PLHIV after ART. The samples span the years 2004 to 2017, and the ART regimens used may be less effective than current regimens. Narrower CDR3 length ranges were observed in HIV repertoires than in controls, and an antigen-experienced repertoire with only a slight naive shift after ART was suggested by the network structure. Since PBMC availability was limited, sequencing covered only the TCR beta chain, with no alpha chain pairing.

Looking up the germline V gene (reference sequence) yields CDR1 MNHEY and CDR2 SMNVEV. For this chain, trimming is 5 bases at the V end and 0 bases at the J end, and the number of junction bases without a gene match is 3. The CDR3 covers 15 residues, taking in both the cysteine and the phenylalanine. Only the CDR3 region is kept as DNA, spanning 45 bases read in frame from base 1. This clone was detected only once. The antigen this receptor binds is unknown. Base qualities are not provided; no much larger clone lies one nucleotide away. Sequencing of the TRB variable region was done with the immunoSEQ hsTCRB v3.0 assay at survey level resolution. TRB sequencing targeted a depth of 40,000-50,000 T-cell genomes per sample. TRB libraries were pooled and sequenced on an Illumina MiSeq using a v3 150-cycle kit. Concerning the study's data processing: Repertoire analysis was run in R within a reproducible Nextflow workflow that covered QC, data transformation and analysis. Custom analyses were implemented in LymphoSeq2, an R package for AIRR-Seq data exploration. After excluding a handful of samples that yielded fewer than 5000 total TRB sequences, around 190 HIV repertoires remained for analysis. Among the 180 to 200 retained HIV repertoires, approximately 59 were collected before ART initiation and roughly 130 after ART initiation. Repertoires were downsampled to 5000 TRB nucleotide sequences, with summary statistics averaged over 100 downsampling iterations. Only TRB sequences with CDR3 regions of at least seven amino acids were retained for analysis. Diversity was measured with a Shannon entropy-derived clonality score and the Gini coefficient. Repertoire networks linked the top 5000 CDR3 amino acid sequences whenever two sequences differed by an edit distance of one. Antigen specificity groups and MHC restriction were predicted for TRB CDR3 amino acid sequences with GLIPH2. Known CMV, EBV, HIV or tissue antigen associations were flagged by matching CDR3 amino acid sequences against VDJdb and McPAS-TCR. Pre-ART, post-ART and control groups were compared with Wilcoxon signed-rank tests and Holm-Bonferroni correction. TCRdb limited this immuneACCESS table to in-frame rearrangements with V and J called. A share of clones is missing; checked studies link under half to unresolved V genes, and the rest is unexplained. V and J calls and clone size are copied from that table; D and trimming were computed from the DNA. The sample table holds about 16,000 clones, of which just over 75% were seen once. The ten largest clonotypes hold about 21% of the sample.

Inclusion was restricted to participants for whom at least one PBMC sample before ART initiation and at least two post-ART samples were available. Treatment was received in the United States of America by all participants with HIV. Cryopreserved samples of about 0.95-10 million PBMC were thawed and washed before DNA extraction. At the time of the earliest PBMC sample, participants with HIV were aged between about 23 and 54 years. Each participant contributed PBMC samples from 1-4 timepoints before ART initiation and 2-8 timepoints after ART initiation, with a median of 7 samples. Serial HIV viral load, CD4+ T-cell count, ART history and demographic data were obtained for every participant. Using a Qiagen kit on a QIAcube, genomic DNA was extracted from unsorted PBMC, with samples processed in batches of 12.

The rearrangement combines TRBV27 with TRBJ2-3; TRBD2 fits 9 bases in the junction. The source was unsorted PBMCs, collected 2.1 years after starting antiretroviral therapy. This TCR was sampled from a man aged 35-49 years with HIV. The CDR3 corresponds to CASSISGGSTDTQYF. The DNA is as follows: TGTGCCAGCAGTATTAGCGGGGGCAGCACAGATACGCAGTATTTT.